A selection of T cell receptor beta chains follows, all from one sample in a study of shared clonotypes between healthy human individuals. Only in-frame clones appear in the TCRdb table, and some are missing; sequencing was by immunoSEQ multiplex PCR. There are 2 million to 2.5 million clones in the sample; around 93% occur only once, and around 0.4% lies in the top ten. Source material: naive CD4+ T cells from PBMCs. Receptors were obtained from a man between 18 and 29 years old in good health. Some clones in this sample may be carry-over from other donors' samples. The conserved cysteine and the conserved F or W are not part of the CDR3 here. Each record gives: J gene, V gene, CDR3 length, CDR3 protein.

j_call: TRBJ2-1
v_call: TRBV4-3
cdr3_length: 13
cdr3_aa: ASSQVASSYNEQF

j_call: TRBJ2-3
v_call: TRBV7-8
cdr3_length: 13
cdr3_aa: ASSIRRGSTDTQY

j_call: TRBJ1-2
v_call: TRBV19
cdr3_length: 12
cdr3_aa: ASSTGTSSPGYT

j_call: TRBJ2-7
v_call: TRBV4-2
cdr3_length: 14
cdr3_aa: ASSQADRMHPYEQY

j_call: TRBJ2-5
v_call: TRBV2
cdr3_length: 13
cdr3_aa: ASTGTGGLQETQY

j_call: TRBJ2-7
v_call: TRBV7-8
cdr3_length: 14
cdr3_aa: ASSKTSGREQREQY

j_call: TRBJ2-2
v_call: TRBV27
cdr3_length: 14
cdr3_aa: ASRRQGSSNTGELF

j_call: TRBJ1-1
v_call: TRBV5-4
cdr3_length: 10
cdr3_aa: ASSPMGTEAF

j_call: TRBJ2-7
v_call: TRBV7-9
cdr3_length: 10
cdr3_aa: ASSPTGYEQY

j_call: TRBJ2-7
v_call: TRBV11-2
cdr3_length: 10
cdr3_aa: ASSLNFYEQY

j_call: TRBJ2-3
v_call: TRBV6-1
cdr3_length: 10
cdr3_aa: ASSEGGKTQY

j_call: TRBJ2-5
v_call: TRBV7-2
cdr3_length: 14
cdr3_aa: ASSLGSGQGEETQY

j_call: TRBJ2-5
v_call: TRBV27
cdr3_length: 15
cdr3_aa: ASSFRRGARREETQY

j_call: TRBJ2-2
v_call: TRBV25-1
cdr3_length: 15
cdr3_aa: ASSAHYGGGNTGELF

j_call: TRBJ1-2
v_call: TRBV6-5
cdr3_length: 12
cdr3_aa: ASSDRSFNYGYT

j_call: TRBJ1-4
v_call: TRBV4-3
cdr3_length: 13
cdr3_aa: ASSQGAGFNEKLF

j_call: TRBJ2-3
v_call: TRBV27
cdr3_length: 10
cdr3_aa: ASSLREGTQY

j_call: TRBJ1-2
v_call: TRBV2
cdr3_length: 11
cdr3_aa: ASIYGQGQGYT

j_call: TRBJ2-5
v_call: TRBV11-3
cdr3_length: 14
cdr3_aa: ASSLDGQGAAETQY

j_call: TRBJ2-1
v_call: TRBV9
cdr3_length: 15
cdr3_aa: ASSVGGGTPRGNEQF

j_call: TRBJ2-3
v_call: TRBV28
cdr3_length: 11
cdr3_aa: ASTLGGTDTQY

j_call: TRBJ1-3
v_call: TRBV14
cdr3_length: 13
cdr3_aa: ASSESWGPPNTIY

j_call: TRBJ1-4
v_call: TRBV5-1
cdr3_length: 13
cdr3_aa: ASSLQGLVGEKLF